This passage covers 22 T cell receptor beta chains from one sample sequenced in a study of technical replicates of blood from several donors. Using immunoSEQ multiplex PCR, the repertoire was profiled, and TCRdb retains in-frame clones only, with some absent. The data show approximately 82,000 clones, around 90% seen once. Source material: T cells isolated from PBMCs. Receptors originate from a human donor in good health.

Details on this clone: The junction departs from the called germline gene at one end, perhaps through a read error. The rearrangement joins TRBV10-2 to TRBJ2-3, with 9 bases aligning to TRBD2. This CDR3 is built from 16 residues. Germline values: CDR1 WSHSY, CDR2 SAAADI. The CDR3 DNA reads TGCGCCGGCAGTGGGAATAGCGGGGGACCATGGGATACGCAGTATTTT. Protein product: CAGSGNSGGPWDTQYF.

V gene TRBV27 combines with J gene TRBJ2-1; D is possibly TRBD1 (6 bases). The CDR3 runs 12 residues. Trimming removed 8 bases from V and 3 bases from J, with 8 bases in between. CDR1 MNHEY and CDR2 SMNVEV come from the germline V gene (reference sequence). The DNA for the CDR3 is TGTGCCAGCGGGGGCCACTACAATGAGCAGTTCTTC. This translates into CASGGHYNEQFF.

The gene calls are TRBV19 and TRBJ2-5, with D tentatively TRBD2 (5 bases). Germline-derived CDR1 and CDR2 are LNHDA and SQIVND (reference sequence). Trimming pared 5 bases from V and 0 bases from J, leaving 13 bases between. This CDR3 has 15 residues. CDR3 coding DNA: TGTGCCAGTAGTCTCTCGGGAAGGTACCAAGAGACCCAGTACTTC. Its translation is CASSLSGRYQETQYF.

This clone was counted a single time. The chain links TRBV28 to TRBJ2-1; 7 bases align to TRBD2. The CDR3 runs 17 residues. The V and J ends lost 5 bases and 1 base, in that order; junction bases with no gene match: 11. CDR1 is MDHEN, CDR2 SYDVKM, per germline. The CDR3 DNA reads TGTGCCAGCAGTCACGCTAGCGGAGGCCGATCCTACAATGAGCAGTTCTTC. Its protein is CASSHASGGRSYNEQFF.

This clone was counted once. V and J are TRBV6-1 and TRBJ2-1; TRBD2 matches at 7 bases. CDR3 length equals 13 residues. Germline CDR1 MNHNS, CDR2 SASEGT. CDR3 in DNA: TGTGGCTGTGGGCGGGAGTCTTCGGATGAGCAGTTCTTC. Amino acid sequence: CGCGRESSDEQFF.

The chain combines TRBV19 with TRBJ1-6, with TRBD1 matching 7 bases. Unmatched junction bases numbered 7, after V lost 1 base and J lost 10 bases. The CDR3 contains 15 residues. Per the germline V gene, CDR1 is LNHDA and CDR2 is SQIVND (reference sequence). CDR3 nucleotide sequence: TGTGCCAGTAGTATAGGGACTCCCAGGGGGTCACCCCTCCACTTT. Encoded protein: CASSIGTPRGSPLHF.

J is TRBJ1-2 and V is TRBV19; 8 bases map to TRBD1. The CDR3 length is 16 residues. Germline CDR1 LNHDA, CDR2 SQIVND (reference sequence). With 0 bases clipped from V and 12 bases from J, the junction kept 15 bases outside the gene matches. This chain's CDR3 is CASSIDTPQGAYPHTF. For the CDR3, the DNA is TGTGCCAGTAGTATAGATACCCCTCAGGGGGCCTACCCACACACCTTC.

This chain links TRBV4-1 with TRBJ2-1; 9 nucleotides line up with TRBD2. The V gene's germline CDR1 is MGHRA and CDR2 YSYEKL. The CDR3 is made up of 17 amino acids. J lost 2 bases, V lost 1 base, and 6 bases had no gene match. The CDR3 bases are TGCGCCAGCAGCCAAGTTTTGGCGGGAGGGCCCTACAATGAGCAGTTCTTC. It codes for CASSQVLAGGPYNEQFF.

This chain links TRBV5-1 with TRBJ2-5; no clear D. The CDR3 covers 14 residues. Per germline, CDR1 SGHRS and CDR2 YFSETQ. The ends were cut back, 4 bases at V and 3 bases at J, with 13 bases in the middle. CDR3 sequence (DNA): TGCGCCAGCAGCCTGGCTTGGGCAGAAGAGACCCAGTACTTC. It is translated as CASSLAWAEETQYF. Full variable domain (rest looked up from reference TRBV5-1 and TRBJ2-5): KAGVTQTPRYLIKTRGQQVTLSCSPISGHRSVSWYQQTPGQGLQFLFEYFSETQRNKGNFPGRFSGRQFSNSRSEMNVSTLELGDSALYLCASSLAWAEETQYFGPGTRLLVL.

This chain's CDR3 is CASSGDRGKNIQYF. The CDR3 region has the DNA TGTGCCAGCAGTGGGGACAGGGGAAAAAACATTCAGTACTTC. The J gene is TRBJ2-4, the V gene TRBV6-1; 10 bases align to TRBD1. This CDR3 region has 14 residues. Germline assignment: CDR1 MNHNS and CDR2 SASEGT. V dropped 4 bases and J dropped 4; count of bases not matched to a gene: 1.

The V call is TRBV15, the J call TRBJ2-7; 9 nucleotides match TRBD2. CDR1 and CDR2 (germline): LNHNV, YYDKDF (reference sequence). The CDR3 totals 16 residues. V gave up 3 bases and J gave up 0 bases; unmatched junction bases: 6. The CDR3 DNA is TGTGCCACCAGCAGGGGGATTAGCGGGAGCTCCTACGAGCAGTACTTC. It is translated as CATSRGISGSSYEQYF.

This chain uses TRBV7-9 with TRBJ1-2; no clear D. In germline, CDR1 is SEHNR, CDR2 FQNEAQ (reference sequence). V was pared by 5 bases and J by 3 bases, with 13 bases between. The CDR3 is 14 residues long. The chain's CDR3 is CASSRGAADYGYTF. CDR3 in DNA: TGTGCCAGCAGCCGGGGAGCGGCGGACTATGGCTACACCTTC. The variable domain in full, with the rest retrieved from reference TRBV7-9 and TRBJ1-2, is DTGVSQNPRHKITKRGQNVTFRCDPISEHNRLYWYRQTLGQGPEFLTYFQNEAQLEKSRLLSDRFSAERPKGSFSTLEIQRTEQGDSAMYLCASSRGAADYGYTFGSGTRLTVV.

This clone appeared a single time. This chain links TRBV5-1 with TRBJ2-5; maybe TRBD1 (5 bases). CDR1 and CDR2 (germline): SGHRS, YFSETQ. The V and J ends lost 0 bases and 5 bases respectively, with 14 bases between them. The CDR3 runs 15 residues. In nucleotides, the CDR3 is TGCGCCAGCAGCTTGGCCGGTGCAGGGATGGAGACCCAGTACTTC. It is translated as CASSLAGAGMETQYF.

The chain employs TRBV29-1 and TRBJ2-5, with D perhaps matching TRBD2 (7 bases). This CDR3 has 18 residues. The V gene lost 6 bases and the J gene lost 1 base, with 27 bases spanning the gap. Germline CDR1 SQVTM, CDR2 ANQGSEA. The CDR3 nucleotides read TGCAGCGTGGAGGTGGGGGGTCTAGGGGGAGGGCCCCAAGAGACCCAGTACTTC. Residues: CSVEVGGLGGGPQETQYF.

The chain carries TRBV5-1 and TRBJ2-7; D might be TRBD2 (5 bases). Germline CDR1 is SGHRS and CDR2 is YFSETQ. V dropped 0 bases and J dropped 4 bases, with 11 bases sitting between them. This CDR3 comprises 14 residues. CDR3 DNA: TGCGCCAGCAGCTTGGGTGGGAGTAGTTACGAGCAGTACTTC. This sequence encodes CASSLGGSSYEQYF.

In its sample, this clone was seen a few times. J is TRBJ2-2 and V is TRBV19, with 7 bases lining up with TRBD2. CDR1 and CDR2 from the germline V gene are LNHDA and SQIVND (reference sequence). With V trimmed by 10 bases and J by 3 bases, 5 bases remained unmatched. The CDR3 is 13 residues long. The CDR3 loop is CATLRGDTGELFF. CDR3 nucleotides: TGTGCCACCCTACGGGGGGACACCGGGGAGCTGTTTTTT.

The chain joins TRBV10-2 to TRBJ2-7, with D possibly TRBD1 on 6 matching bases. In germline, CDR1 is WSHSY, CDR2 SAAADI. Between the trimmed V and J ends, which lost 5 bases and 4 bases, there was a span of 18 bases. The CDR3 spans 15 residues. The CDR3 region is CASSSTGPELYEQYF. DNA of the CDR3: TGCGCCAGCAGTTCAACAGGGCCGGAACTTTACGAGCAGTACTTC.

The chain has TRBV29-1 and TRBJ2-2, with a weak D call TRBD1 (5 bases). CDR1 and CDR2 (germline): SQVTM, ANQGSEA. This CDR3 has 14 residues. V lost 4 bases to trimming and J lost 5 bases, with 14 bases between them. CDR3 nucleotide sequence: TGCAGCGTTGTAGTTAACCGACAGACCGGGGAGCTGTTTTTT. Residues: CSVVVNRQTGELFF.

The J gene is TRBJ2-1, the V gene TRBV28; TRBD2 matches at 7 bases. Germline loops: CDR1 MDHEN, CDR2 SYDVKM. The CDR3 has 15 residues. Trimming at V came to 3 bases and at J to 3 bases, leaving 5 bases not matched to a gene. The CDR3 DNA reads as TGTGCCAGCAGTTTGGGGCGGGAGTACTACAATGAGCAGTTCTTC. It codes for CASSLGREYYNEQFF.

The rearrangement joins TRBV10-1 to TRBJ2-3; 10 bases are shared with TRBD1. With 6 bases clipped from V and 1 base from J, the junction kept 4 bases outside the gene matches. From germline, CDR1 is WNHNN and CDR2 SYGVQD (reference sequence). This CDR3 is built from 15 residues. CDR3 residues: CASRPGQGGTDTQYF. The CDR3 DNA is TGCGCCAGCAGACCCGGACAGGGGGGCACAGATACGCAGTATTTT.

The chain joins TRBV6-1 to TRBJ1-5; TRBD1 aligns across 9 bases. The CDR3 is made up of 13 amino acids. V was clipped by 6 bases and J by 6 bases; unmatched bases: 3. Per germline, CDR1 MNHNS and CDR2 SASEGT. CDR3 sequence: CASRQGAGQPQHF. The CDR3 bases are TGTGCCAGCAGACAGGGGGCAGGTCAGCCCCAGCATTTT.

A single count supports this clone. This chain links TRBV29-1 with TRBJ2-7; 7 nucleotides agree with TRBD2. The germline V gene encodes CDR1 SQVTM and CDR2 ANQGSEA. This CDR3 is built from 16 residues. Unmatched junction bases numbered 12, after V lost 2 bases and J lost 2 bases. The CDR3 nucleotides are TGCAGCGTTGAAATTATCCGGGCTAGCGGCCCCTACGAGCAGTACTTC. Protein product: CSVEIIRASGPYEQYF.